These T cell receptor beta chains were read from a single sample in a study of shared clonotypes between healthy human individuals. TCRdb's table, derived via immunoSEQ multiplex PCR, lists solely in-frame clones and lacks some. The sample lists 1.5 million to 2.5 million clones, about 95% occurring once. Sequenced: naive CD8+ T cells sorted from blood. These receptors originate from a man aged 18-30 years in good health. Both conserved end residues are part of each CDR3. The order of the fields is D gene, V gene, clone size, J gene, CDR3 protein, CDR3 DNA. A D gene is named only where the DNA matches it firmly. Only some rows state a clone size, as once, few, many or a class for expanded clones.

d_call: TRBD1; v_call: TRBV6-6; clone_size: once; j_call: TRBJ1-2; cdr3_aa: CASTPEGANLQYGYTF; cdr3_nt: TGTGCCAGCACCCCCGAGGGGGCAAACCTACAATATGGCTACACCTTC
d_call: -; v_call: TRBV7-9; clone_size: -; j_call: TRBJ2-7; cdr3_aa: CASRGRAYEQYF; cdr3_nt: TGTGCCAGCAGGGGCCGAGCATACGAGCAGTACTTC
d_call: -; v_call: TRBV10-2; clone_size: -; j_call: TRBJ2-1; cdr3_aa: CASREGGHNEQFF; cdr3_nt: TGCGCCAGCAGGGAAGGAGGGCACAATGAGCAGTTCTTC
d_call: TRBD2; v_call: TRBV7-8; clone_size: -; j_call: TRBJ2-1; cdr3_aa: CASSLVLTGGALWNEQFF; cdr3_nt: TGTGCCAGCAGCTTAGTTCTTACCGGGGGGGCTTTATGGAATGAGCAGTTCTTC
d_call: -; v_call: TRBV6-6; clone_size: once; j_call: TRBJ1-1; cdr3_aa: CASSYSRSGTEAFF; cdr3_nt: TGTGCCAGCAGTTACTCCCGTTCCGGAACTGAAGCTTTCTTT
d_call: -; v_call: TRBV6-6; clone_size: -; j_call: TRBJ2-7; cdr3_aa: CASSYRQDYEQYF; cdr3_nt: TGTGCCAGCAGTTACCGGCAGGACTACGAGCAGTACTTC
d_call: -; v_call: TRBV18; clone_size: -; j_call: TRBJ2-5; cdr3_aa: CASSPGLETQYF; cdr3_nt: TGTGCCAGCTCACCAGGGCTCGAGACCCAGTACTTC
d_call: -; v_call: TRBV5-6; clone_size: -; j_call: TRBJ2-7; cdr3_aa: CASSLGVSAYEQYF; cdr3_nt: TGTGCCAGCAGCTTGGGGGTATCCGCCTACGAGCAGTACTTC
d_call: -; v_call: TRBV5-1; clone_size: -; j_call: TRBJ2-7; cdr3_aa: CASSLDVGAITYEQYF; cdr3_nt: TGCGCCAGCAGCTTGGATGTGGGGGCAATAACCTACGAGCAGTACTTC
d_call: -; v_call: TRBV5-5; clone_size: -; j_call: TRBJ1-2; cdr3_aa: CASSLTPEGVYGYTF; cdr3_nt: TGTGCCAGCAGCCTGACACCCGAAGGCGTTTATGGCTACACCTTC
d_call: TRBD2; v_call: TRBV18; clone_size: -; j_call: TRBJ2-7; cdr3_aa: CASSWTSGTSGDEQYF; cdr3_nt: TGTGCCAGCTCATGGACCTCCGGGACTAGCGGTGACGAGCAGTACTTC